The 10 T cell receptor beta chains listed next were all sequenced from one sample in a study of T-cell memory formation after mild COVID-19. TCRdb re-derived calls from the 5' RACE reads in MiXCR, one entry per CDR3 protein. The table records about 560,000 distinct CDR3 sequences, about a fifth of them present only once. Sequenced sample: PBMCs or a T cell subset sorted from them (not recorded which). These receptors all come from an adult woman who had mild COVID-19 (a few samples of this study predate the infection). Cell type and time point are not known.

This clonotype was detected only a few times. This chain connects TRBV12-3 or TRBV12-4 to TRBJ1-6; TRBD1 matches at 9 bases. This CDR3 is built from 15 residues. V was pared by 7 bases and J by 6 bases, with 7 bases of the junction left unmatched. CDR3 nucleotides: TGTGCCAGCACCTTCTACAGGGGGCGTAATTCACCCCTCCACTTT. It yields the protein CASTFYRGRNSPLHF.

In this sample, this clonotype turned up a few times. This rearrangement joins TRBV9 to TRBJ2-5; 7 bases match TRBD1. This CDR3 region has 16 residues. Losses at the gene ends were 1 base for V and 5 bases for J; bases not matched to a gene: 11. Germline V gene sequence: CDR1 SGDLS, CDR2 YYNGEE. This CDR3 reads CASSVTPRTGSETQYF. Written as DNA, the CDR3 is TGTGCCAGCAGCGTAACCCCAAGGACAGGTTCGGAGACCCAGTACTTC.

There are a few counts of this clonotype. The chain joins TRBV9 to TRBJ1-2; possible D gene TRBD1, 6 bases. The CDR3 has 15 residues. Germline-derived CDR1 and CDR2 are SGDLS and YYNGEE. Between the trimmed V and J ends, which lost 0 bases and 4 bases, there was a span of 13 bases. CDR3 residues: CASSVEGQNPYGYTF. CDR3 nucleotides: TGTGCCAGCAGCGTAGAGGGACAAAATCCCTATGGCTACACCTTC.

V gene TRBV5-5 combines with J gene TRBJ1-2; D is uncertain. From germline, CDR1 is SGHKS and CDR2 YYEKEE (reference sequence). V was cut by 2 bases and J by 7 bases, with 12 bases left in between. The CDR3 sequence is 13 residues long. The CDR3 DNA sequence: TGTGCCAGCAGCTTCGCCCAGGAATTTGGCTACACCTTC. Translated: CASSFAQEFGYTF.

The V gene is TRBV5-4, the J gene TRBJ2-1; D uncertain. CDR3 length: 12 amino acids. Trimming stripped 4 bases from V and 10 bases from J, with 12 bases between. Germline assignment: CDR1 SGHNT and CDR2 YYREEE (reference sequence). The CDR3: CASSRDEYEQFF. The CDR3 DNA reads as TGTGCCAGCAGCCGCGATGAGTACGAGCAGTTCTTC.

V usage is TRBV6-2 or TRBV6-3 and J usage is TRBJ2-5, with D hard to call. The germline V gene has CDR1 MNHEY and CDR2 SVGEGT. V was trimmed by 8 bases and J by 4 bases, leaving 20 bases between them. The CDR3 contains 15 residues. The CDR3 is CASLSQRLTGETQYF. The CDR3 nucleotides are TGTGCCAGCCTATCCCAAAGGCTAACGGGAGAGACCCAGTACTTC.

This clonotype was seen a handful of times. The V call is TRBV9, the J call TRBJ2-3; the match to TRBD2 covers 8 bases. The V gene's germline CDR1 is SGDLS and CDR2 YYNGEE. This CDR3 comprises 17 residues. The V gene end was trimmed by 4 bases and the J gene end by 3 bases; junction bases not matched to a gene: 13. The DNA of the CDR3 is TGTGCCAGCAGCACGGGCCCCAGACTAGCGTATACAGATACGCAGTATTTT. It codes for CASSTGPRLAYTDTQYF.

The V call is TRBV30, the J call TRBJ2-3; TRBD1 matches 12 bases. CDR3 length: 17 amino acids. Germline-derived CDR1 and CDR2 are GTSNPN and SVGIG (reference sequence). J was trimmed by 3 bases and V by 0 bases; bases with no gene match: 7. The CDR3 DNA reads TGTGCCTGGAGTGTAGGGACAGGGGGCTGGCGGACAGATACGCAGTATTTT. Translated, it gives CAWSVGTGGWRTDTQYF.

The chain is built from TRBV20-1 and TRBJ2-1; 10 bases fit TRBD2. Germline V lookup: CDR1 DFQATT, CDR2 SNEGSKA (reference sequence). J was trimmed by 6 bases and V by 5 bases; bases with no gene match: 7. The CDR3 is 14 residues long. The CDR3 DNA follows: TGCAGTGCTCCGCTAGCGGGAGAGGGCAATGAGCAGTTCTTC. Its protein is CSAPLAGEGNEQFF.

In DNA form, the CDR3 reads TGCAGTGCTAGACCACTCGGCGGATCAGCCTCCGAGCAGTACTTC. Amino acids: CSARPLGGSASEQYF. The gene calls are TRBV20-1 and TRBJ2-7, with unresolved D. The length of the CDR3 is 15 residues. V lost 2 bases to trimming and J lost 6 bases, with 20 bases between them. Looked up from germline, CDR1 is DFQATT and CDR2 is SNEGSKA (reference sequence).